The TCR beta chain under discussion was sequenced for a study of beta chain features in type 1 diabetes. Whole-study results and caveats: Naive, central memory and Treg TCRB repertoires seemed to resemble each other more closely in patients than they did in healthy donors.

Trimming removed 3 bases at V and 0 bases at J, with 12 bases between. The CDR3 has 16 residues. Looked up from germline, CDR1 is MDHEN and CDR2 is SYDVKM. Expressed TCRB transcripts were sequenced, since all the RNA that had been isolated was reverse transcribed. Clones were sequenced by immunoSEQ multiplex PCR, and TCRdb holds only the in-frame ones, with some missing. Of 860,000 or so clones listed, under 20% are singletons. On this clone itself: Its antigen is unknown.

One heparinised draw of blood, averaging about 110 mL, came from each donor. The sequence came from a woman aged 18-29 years in good health. The rearrangement joins TRBV28 to TRBJ2-1; no clear D. Sequencing was done on a sample of naive CD4+ T cells from blood. The CDR3 coding sequence is TGTGCCAGCAGTTTTTTGTCCTTTCGCTCCTACAATGAGCAGTTCTTC. The encoded protein is CASSFLSFRSYNEQFF.